One TCR beta chain is described in this entry. Its antigen remains unidentified. The data are from a study of T cell responses to AZD1222 COVID-19 vaccine. General study results and limits: AZD1222 recipients seropositive at baseline numbered only five to seven. Targets within unmutated variant regions were reportedly found for nearly half of spike-specific TCRs. White British people made up most donors, females outnumbered males, and clonal diversity was possibly underestimated.

Germline-derived CDR1 and CDR2 are LGHNT and FRNRAP. V lost 8 bases, J lost 2 bases, and 14 bases lay in between. CDR3 length: 14 amino acids. Clones were read by immunoSEQ multiplex PCR, and TCRdb kept only the in-frame ones, dropping some. The sample has 95,000 to 100,000 clones; 80% to 90% are singletons. V and J are TRBV12-5 and TRBJ2-3, with D perhaps TRBD1 or TRBD2 (6 bases each). The sequence was collected from an adult in good health. Sequencing used peripheral blood, obtained on day 0 of AZD1222 vaccination. CDR3 sequence: CASWRGQITDTQYF. Written as DNA, the CDR3 is TGTGCTAGTTGGAGGGGACAAATCACAGATACGCAGTATTTT.